This entry lists 19 T cell receptor beta chains sequenced from one sample in a study of cytomegalovirus exposure and HLA in healthy donors. 13 Jbeta primers and 60 Vbeta primers were used for the PCR. This table comes from immunoSEQ multiplex PCR, and its TCRdb copy is limited to in-frame clones, with some not included. The sample has some 200,000 clones; 65% to 85% are singletons. Source material: PBMCs. The receptors shown here come from a man aged 45-65 years in good health and CMV-seronegative.

The gene calls are TRBV25-1 and TRBJ2-2, with TRBD1 identical over 7 bases. The germline V gene has CDR1 MGHDK and CDR2 SYGVNS. The CDR3 is 16 amino acids. After removal of 2 bases from V and 1 base from J, the junction contained 4 bases not matched to a gene. CDR3 sequence: CASSERRTGNTGELFF. CDR3 sequence (DNA): TGTGCCAGCAGTGAACGTCGGACAGGGAACACCGGGGAGCTGTTTTTT. Variable domain in full (rest from reference TRBV25-1 and TRBJ2-2): EADIYQTPRYLVIGTGKKITLECSQTMGHDKMYWYQQDPGMELHLIHYSYGVNSTEKGDLSSESTVSRIRTEHFPLTLESARPSHTSQYLCASSERRTGNTGELFFGEGSRLTVL.

The rearrangement uses TRBV13 and TRBJ2-7; the D is unclear. Germline CDR1 reads PRHDT; CDR2 reads FYEKMQ (reference sequence). CDR3 size: 14 residues. V was trimmed by 2 bases and J by 1 base, leaving 9 bases between them. In nucleotides, the CDR3 is TGTGCCAGCAGCTTAAATTACAGATCCTACGAGCAGTACTTC. As protein: CASSLNYRSYEQYF.

The chain uses TRBV7-2 and TRBJ2-2; TRBD2 matches at 7 bases. This CDR3 spans 14 amino acids. The V segment lost 5 bases and the J segment 7 bases; nucleotides outside the gene matches: 7. CDR1 and CDR2 from the germline V gene are SGHTA and FQGNSA. As DNA, the CDR3 is TGTGCCAGCAGCCGCCCCGCGGGGGACGGGGAGCTGTTTTTT. Protein: CASSRPAGDGELFF.

This chain joins TRBV12-5 and TRBJ1-4, with D uncertain. The CDR3 sequence is 16 residues long. Deletions cut 0 bases from V and 1 base from J, with 9 bases between. Germline loops: CDR1 LGHNT, CDR2 FRNRAP. Here the CDR3 DNA reads TGTGCTAGTGGTTTGGTACAAGGGAGAACTAATGAAAAACTGTTTTTT. Its translation: CASGLVQGRTNEKLFF.

This clone was seen only a few times. J is TRBJ1-2 and V is TRBV9; 8 positions agree with TRBD1. This CDR3 comprises 15 residues. Trimming at V came to 3 bases and at J to 0 bases, leaving 4 bases not matched to a gene. The germline V gene encodes CDR1 SGDLS and CDR2 YYNGEE. The CDR3 is CASSAMTGANYGYTF. CDR3 sequence (DNA): TGTGCCAGCAGCGCGATGACAGGGGCTAACTATGGCTACACCTTC.

A single count supports this clone. The rearrangement links TRBV7-8 to TRBJ2-1; tentative D call: TRBD2 (5 bases). CDR3 size: 15 residues. Trimming removed 4 bases at V and 4 bases at J, with 14 bases between. Germline assignment: CDR1 SGHVS and CDR2 FQNEAQ. The CDR3 DNA reads TGTGCCAGCAGCTCAATTCCAACTAGTTACAATGAGCAGTTCTTC. It yields the protein CASSSIPTSYNEQFF.

The V call is TRBV19, the J call TRBJ1-1, with 7 nucleotides matching TRBD1. The CDR3 spans 15 residues. V lost 4 bases and J lost 2; bases outside the gene matches: 7. Germline V gene lookup returns CDR1 LNHDA and CDR2 SQIVND (reference sequence). The CDR3 DNA follows: TGTGCCAGTAGTACCCCGGGACAGATAAACACTGAAGCTTTCTTT. Translation: CASSTPGQINTEAFF.

The gene calls are TRBV5-1 and TRBJ1-6, with D hard to call. The CDR3 contains 15 residues. The germline V and J ends were trimmed by 4 bases and 7 bases, with 15 bases remaining between them. Germline CDR1 reads SGHRS; CDR2 reads YFSETQ. Here the CDR3 DNA reads TGCGCCAGCAGCCCTATCTCTAGGAAAAATTCACCCCTCCACTTT. Amino acid sequence: CASSPISRKNSPLHF.

V is TRBV21-1 and J is TRBJ2-7; the table assigns TRBD2, which was not confirmed against the DNA. TRBV21-1 is termed a pseudogene. The CDR3 length is 16 residues. In DNA form, the CDR3 reads TGTGCCAGCAGCAACGGGAGCATAGAACAGAATTACGAGCAGTACTTC. Its protein is CASSNGSIEQNYEQYF.

This clone has just a few counts. The chain joins TRBV29-1 to TRBJ2-5; 11 bases line up with TRBD2. Germline V CDR1 and CDR2: SQVTM, ANQGSEA. The CDR3 covers 16 residues. Trimming took 5 bases from V and 5 from J; bases not matched to a gene: 13. Here the CDR3 reads CSVYASGGRPSETQYF. The CDR3 bases are TGCAGCGTTTATGCTAGCGGGGGGAGACCATCGGAGACCCAGTACTTC.

This clone was detected once. This chain uses TRBV6-5 with TRBJ1-5; the match to TRBD1 covers 8 bases. J lost 7 bases, V lost 0 bases, and 5 bases had no gene match. The length of the CDR3 is 15 residues. Germline V gene lookup returns CDR1 MNHEY and CDR2 SVGAGI. CDR3 DNA: TGTGCCAGCAGTTACTCGGACAGGGTGGGCCAGCCCCAGCATTTT. It encodes CASSYSDRVGQPQHF.

This clone is a singleton in its sample. This rearrangement joins TRBV6-5 to TRBJ1-6, with a weak D call TRBD1 (5 bases). The CDR3 is made up of 14 amino acids. V was shortened by 0 bases and J by 9 bases, with 9 bases between the two germline ends. CDR1 and CDR2 (germline): MNHEY, SVGAGI. For the CDR3, the DNA is TGTGCCAGCAGTTACTCCCTTCAGGGTTCACCCCTCCACTTT. Translated: CASSYSLQGSPLHF.

This chain connects TRBV7-7 to TRBJ2-2, with TRBD2 matching over 7 bases. Germline V gives CDR1 SSHAT, CDR2 FNYEAQ (reference sequence). V shed 5 bases and J 0 bases; nucleotides not matched to a gene: 6. The CDR3 is made up of 16 amino acids. This CDR3 is CASSILAGTNTGELFF. CDR3 DNA: TGTGCCAGCAGCATTTTAGCGGGCACGAACACCGGGGAGCTGTTTTTT.

This chain links TRBV10-3 with TRBJ2-1; 10 bases agree with TRBD1. This CDR3 spans 15 amino acids. The trim removed 6 bases at V and 6 bases at J, leaving 8 bases unmatched. Germline V gene sequence: CDR1 ENHRY, CDR2 SYGVKD. The CDR3 nucleotides read TGTGCCATCAGCAGGGACAGGGGAGAGGGCAATGAGCAGTTCTTC. Translating it yields CAISRDRGEGNEQFF.

This clone has more than one count but fewer than ten. The chain uses TRBV5-1 and TRBJ2-5, with a possible D match to TRBD1 (5 bases). Trimming cost V 4 bases and J 5 bases, with 24 bases left between them. The CDR3 runs 17 residues. Germline V gene data show CDR1 as SGHRS and CDR2 as YFSETQ. In nucleotides, the CDR3 is TGCGCCAGCAGCGCGATCCCGGCCACAGGTGGGATGGAGACCCAGTACTTC. This gives the protein CASSAIPATGGMETQYF.

The chain combines TRBV7-9 with TRBJ1-1; D remains ambiguous. V was cut by 2 bases and J by 4 bases, with 14 bases left in between. The germline CDR1 and CDR2 sequences are SEHNR and FQNEAQ (reference sequence). The CDR3 loop spans 15 amino acids. CDR3 in amino acids: CASSLKLSASTEAFF. Written as DNA, the CDR3 is TGTGCCAGCAGCTTAAAGTTGTCAGCGAGCACTGAAGCTTTCTTT.

This clone was found once. The rearrangement links TRBV9 to TRBJ2-1, with 9 nucleotides matching TRBD2. CDR3 length equals 16 residues. The V segment lost 9 bases and the J segment 0 bases; nucleotides outside the gene matches: 10. Germline CDR1 reads SGDLS; CDR2 reads YYNGEE. CDR3 sequence: CATSRGGGGSYNEQFF. In DNA, the CDR3 is TGTGCCACCTCTCGGGGCGGGGGGGGCTCCTACAATGAGCAGTTCTTC. Variable domain in full (rest from reference TRBV9 and TRBJ2-1): DSGVTQTPKHLITATGQRVTLRCSPRSGDLSVYWYQQSLDQGLQFLIQYYNGEERAKGNILERFSAQQFPDLHSELNLSSLELGDSALYFCATSRGGGGSYNEQFFGPGTRLTVL.

The V and J genes are TRBV29-1 and TRBJ2-7; D is ambiguous. This CDR3 spans 12 amino acids. Trimming removed 7 bases at V and 0 bases at J, with 10 bases between. Germline loops: CDR1 SQVTM, CDR2 ANQGSEA. The CDR3 loop reads CSAEADSYEQYF. The CDR3 DNA is TGCAGCGCTGAGGCAGACTCCTACGAGCAGTACTTC.

The rearrangement joins TRBV7-2 to TRBJ2-6; D remains ambiguous. Germline-derived CDR1 and CDR2 are SGHTA and FQGNSA. The CDR3 is 13 amino acids. The V end was cut by 4 bases, the J end by 6 bases, with 7 bases between. For the CDR3, the DNA is TGTGCCAGCAGCTCCTTCTTGGCCAACGTCCTGACTTTC. It encodes CASSSFLANVLTF.